Listed here are 6 T cell receptor beta chains from one sample, sequenced in a study of beta chain features in type 1 diabetes. Findings of the study overall: TCRB CDR3s from Type 1 diabetes patients were moderately but significantly shorter in all four CD4+ subsets.

Reverse transcription of all isolated RNA meant that expressed TCRB transcripts were sequenced. Clones were read by immunoSEQ multiplex PCR, and TCRdb kept only the in-frame ones, dropping some. The sample carries 300,000 to 450,000 clones, around 10% recorded once. No cognate antigen is known for these TCRs. Sequenced input: central memory CD4+ T cells from blood. These receptors originate from a man aged 25-45 years with type 1 diabetes.

The V and J genes are TRBV14 and TRBJ1-2; the D gene is possibly TRBD1 (5 bases). V lost 0 bases and J 4 bases, leaving 9 bases between the germline ends. This CDR3 is 14 amino acids long. Germline lookup yields CDR1 SGHDN and CDR2 FVKESK. The CDR3 protein is CASSQERGLYGYTF. The CDR3 region has the DNA TGTGCCAGCAGCCAAGAAAGGGGCCTCTATGGCTACACCTTC. Drawing the rest from reference TRBV14 and TRBJ1-2, the complete variable domain is EAGVTQFPSHSVIEKGQTVTLRCDPISGHDNLYWYRRVMGKEIKFLLHFVKESKQDESGMPNNRFLAERTGGTYSTLKVQPAELEDSGVYFCASSQERGLYGYTFGSGTRLTVV.

This clone appeared a few times. The genes are TRBV7-2 and TRBJ2-5, with D tentatively TRBD1 or TRBD2 (5 bases each). This CDR3 is built from 13 residues. The germline gives CDR1 SGHTA, CDR2 FQGNSA. V was cut by 5 bases and J by 3 bases, with 10 bases left in between. CDR3 in DNA: TGTGCCAGCAGCCGGGACCGAAAAGAGACCCAGTACTTC. As protein: CASSRDRKETQYF.

The sample holds many counts of this clone. The V gene is TRBV7-9, the J gene TRBJ1-2; D remains ambiguous. The germline V gene encodes CDR1 SEHNR and CDR2 FQNEAQ (reference sequence). This CDR3 contains 12 residues. The V end was cut by 5 bases, the J end by 6 bases, with 10 bases between. The CDR3 DNA follows: TGTGCCAGCAGCGCCCGTGAAGATGGCTACACCTTC. It translates to CASSAREDGYTF.

The genes are TRBV7-2 and TRBJ2-7; TRBD1 aligns across 7 bases. This CDR3 is 18 amino acids long. The germline V gene has CDR1 SGHTA and CDR2 FQGNSA. Trimming at V came to 5 bases and at J to 0 bases, leaving 16 bases not matched to a gene. Here the CDR3 reads CASSAHRSGQISSYEQYF. The CDR3 DNA is TGTGCCAGCAGCGCCCACCGATCGGGACAGATCAGCTCCTACGAGCAGTACTTC. Combining the CDR3 with reference TRBV7-2 and TRBJ2-7 gives the whole variable domain GAGVSQSPSNKVTEKGKDVELRCDPISGHTALYWYRQSLGQGLEFLIYFQGNSAPDKSGLPSDRFSAERTGGSVSTLTIQRTQQEDSAVYLCASSAHRSGQISSYEQYFGPGTRLTVT.

CDR3 nucleotides: TGTGCCAGCAGGGGAGGGACTACCTACTACAATGAGCAGTTCTTC. It translates to CASRGGTTYYNEQFF. The chain uses TRBV5-6 and TRBJ2-1, with 7 bases matching TRBD2. This CDR3 contains 15 residues. The ends lost 5 bases at V and 3 bases at J; junction bases unmatched: 8. CDR1 and CDR2 from the germline V gene are SGHDT and YYEEEE.

This clone has only one observation. V gene TRBV10-3 combines with J gene TRBJ1-5; a possible D gene is TRBD1 (5 bases). Trimming removed 10 bases at V and 0 bases at J, with 16 bases between. CDR3 length equals 15 residues. Germline V gene lookup returns CDR1 ENHRY and CDR2 SYGVKD. This CDR3 reads CATQTGRLSNQPQHF. For the CDR3, the DNA is TGTGCCACCCAAACAGGCAGGCTTAGCAATCAGCCCCAGCATTTT.